A single sample gave rise to the 32 T cell receptor beta chains below, sequenced in a study of CD8+ T cells in alopecia areata (dated by TCRdb to 2017 to 2018). Library preparation was by the immunoSEQ multiplex PCR assay. For TCR sequencing, RNA was extracted from every sample and reverse transcribed into cDNA to serve as template. TCRdb provides this immuneACCESS table in a form limited to in-frame rearrangements. Some clones are lacking; in checked studies, under half of them reflect an unresolved V gene, and why the rest are absent is not known. For this sample there are 180,000 or so clones; 67% appear just once. The leading ten clones occupy around 10% of the sample. The sample's time point label is to be understood as: baseline before oral tofacitinib. Sample: CD8+ T cells sorted from blood, taken at week 0. The receptors were sampled from a human donor with alopecia areata.

The count of this clone is one. The gene calls are TRBV9 and TRBJ1-3; 8 nucleotides line up with TRBD1. CDR1 is SGDLS, CDR2 YYNGEE, per germline. Unmatched junction bases numbered 9, after V lost 3 bases and J lost 4 bases. The CDR3 totals 16 residues. The CDR3 loop is CASSAVDRGWGNTIYF. The DNA for the CDR3 is TGTGCCAGCAGCGCGGTCGACAGGGGTTGGGGAAACACCATATATTTT.

This clone occurred once. The DNA of the CDR3 is TGTGCCAGCAGTGAAGGATGGAAGGATGGCTACACCTTC. Amino acid sequence: CASSEGWKDGYTF. The chain is built from TRBV2 and TRBJ1-2; no definite D call. The CDR3 length is 13 residues. V lost 1 base and J 6 bases, leaving 9 bases between the germline ends. Germline loops: CDR1 SNHLY, CDR2 FYNNEI.

This clone was picked up many times. J is TRBJ2-2 and V is TRBV29-1; D unclear. The CDR3 is 15 residues long. The germline gives CDR1 SQVTM, CDR2 ANQGSEA. The ends were cut back, 1 base at V and 0 bases at J, with 9 bases in the middle. The CDR3 sequence is CSVEVGSSNTGELFF. Written as DNA, the CDR3 is TGCAGCGTTGAAGTTGGTAGCTCGAACACCGGGGAGCTGTTTTTT.

The chain employs TRBV21-1 and TRBJ2-1. TRBV21-1 is labeled a pseudogene. The CDR3 is 15 residues long. CDR3 residues: CASSKGGPTRSEQFF. The CDR3 nucleotides are TGTGCCAGCAGCAAAGGGGGACCTACACGGAGTGAGCAGTTCTTC.

This chain joins TRBV5-1 and TRBJ2-1; 9 bases match TRBD1. CDR1 and CDR2 from the germline V gene are SGHRS and YFSETQ. The CDR3 sequence is 14 residues long. V was clipped by 5 bases and J by 0 bases; unmatched bases: 0. The DNA of the CDR3 is TGCGCCAGCAGGGGACAGGGCTCCTACAATGAGCAGTTCTTC. It specifies CASRGQGSYNEQFF.

V usage is TRBV2 and J usage is TRBJ2-5; 8 bases are a match to TRBD2. J gave up 5 bases and V 7 bases, and 6 bases lay outside the gene matches. The CDR3 length is 13 residues. Germline assignment: CDR1 SNHLY and CDR2 FYNNEI. The CDR3 coding sequence is TGTGCCAGCATTTCACTAGCGGCTGAGACCCAGTACTTC. Its translation: CASISLAAETQYF.

A few counts support this clone. This chain connects TRBV6-5 to TRBJ2-2; D remains unclear. The CDR3 loop spans 11 amino acids. V was trimmed by 10 bases and J by 6 bases, leaving 9 bases between them. Germline values: CDR1 MNHEY, CDR2 SVGAGI. The CDR3 DNA is TGTGCCACCGAAGTAGCCGGGGAGCTGTTTTTT. Amino acids: CATEVAGELFF.

The chain employs TRBV29-1 and TRBJ2-1, with D perhaps assigned TRBD1 or TRBD2 (5 bases each). The CDR3 length is 16 residues. Per germline, CDR1 SQVTM and CDR2 ANQGSEA. V lost 2 bases to trimming and J lost 9 bases, with 23 bases between them. The CDR3 sequence: CSVEPASTPSQGEQFF. The CDR3 DNA follows: TGCAGCGTTGAACCGGCTAGCACCCCATCGCAGGGTGAGCAGTTCTTC.

The genes are TRBV13 and TRBJ1-2; D is ambiguous. Trimming stripped 6 bases from V and 4 bases from J, with 18 bases between. The CDR3 spans 15 residues. The germline gives CDR1 PRHDT, CDR2 FYEKMQ (reference sequence). The CDR3 spells CASRPTPPDGYGYTF. Written as DNA, the CDR3 is TGTGCCAGCAGGCCAACCCCCCCGGACGGCTATGGCTACACCTTC.

There are a few counts of this clone. The genes are TRBV29-1 and TRBJ2-7; D may correspond to TRBD1 or TRBD2 (5 bases each). The CDR3 loop spans 15 amino acids. V was shortened by 3 bases and J by 1 base, with 16 bases between the two germline ends. Germline lookup yields CDR1 SQVTM and CDR2 ANQGSEA. The CDR3 sequence is CSVDAPGRPSYEQYF. DNA for the CDR3: TGCAGCGTTGATGCCCCGGGACGGCCTTCCTACGAGCAGTACTTC.

This clone has just one count. The CDR3 coding sequence is TGTGCCAGCAGCTTACGAGGCAATGAGCAGTTCTTC. It specifies CASSLRGNEQFF. This sequence joins TRBV13 and TRBJ2-1; D gene ambiguous. The germline gives CDR1 PRHDT, CDR2 FYEKMQ (reference sequence). Trimming took 2 bases from V and 6 from J, leaving 5 bases between them. The CDR3 spans 12 residues.

V is TRBV10-3 and J is TRBJ2-7; D call uncertain. Trimming removed 2 bases at V and 1 base at J, with 12 bases between. CDR3 length: 15 residues. CDR1 and CDR2 (germline): ENHRY, SYGVKD. Here the CDR3 reads CAISEGSVGSYEQYF. CDR3 DNA sequence: TGTGCCATCAGTGAGGGATCAGTGGGATCCTACGAGCAGTACTTC.

The chain couples TRBV18 to TRBJ1-2, with 9 bases fitting TRBD1. V dropped 3 bases and J dropped 4; count of bases not matched to a gene: 6. The CDR3 sequence is 15 residues long. CDR1 is KGHSH and CDR2 is LQKENI in the germline V gene. For the CDR3, the DNA is TGTGCCAGCTCACCTTATGACAGGGGGGCCTATGGCTACACCTTC. This translates into CASSPYDRGAYGYTF.

This clone was counted a single time. This chain uses TRBV29-1 with TRBJ2-7; D remains unclear. This CDR3 spans 11 amino acids. V lost 3 bases to trimming and J lost 3 bases, with 6 bases between them. Germline values: CDR1 SQVTM, CDR2 ANQGSEA. CDR3 residues: CSVDGGYEQYF. CDR3 in DNA: TGCAGCGTTGACGGTGGCTACGAGCAGTACTTC.

Only a few counts were recorded for this clone. The chain employs TRBV13 and TRBJ1-4; D unclear. CDR1 and CDR2 from the germline V gene are PRHDT and FYEKMQ (reference sequence). Trimming took 0 bases from V and 8 from J, leaving 7 bases between them. This CDR3 contains 13 residues. The CDR3 protein is CASSLGGEEKLFF. The CDR3 DNA reads as TGTGCCAGCAGCTTAGGAGGAGAGGAAAAACTGTTTTTT.

The gene calls are TRBV7-2 and TRBJ1-5, with D hard to call. The germline gives CDR1 SGHTA, CDR2 FQGNSA. The CDR3 runs 15 residues. The V end lost 4 bases, the J end lost 0 bases, and 10 bases lay between the germline ends. The CDR3, as DNA: TGTGCCAGCAGCTCCCGCGGGTATAGCAATCAGCCCCAGCATTTT. Protein product: CASSSRGYSNQPQHF.

This clone appeared once. The chain carries TRBV18 and TRBJ2-5; D not resolved. CDR1 is KGHSH, CDR2 LQKENI, per germline. The CDR3 is 15 amino acids. V lost 4 bases and J 4 bases, leaving 16 bases between the germline ends. The CDR3 is CASSRIRFILETQYF. The DNA for the CDR3 is TGTGCCAGCTCACGAATCCGGTTCATTCTAGAGACCCAGTACTTC.

This chain uses TRBV6-5 with TRBJ1-2; D may be TRBD1 (6 bases). This CDR3 is 13 amino acids long. Per germline, CDR1 MNHEY and CDR2 SVGAGI. The V gene lost 5 bases and the J gene lost 3 bases, with 10 bases spanning the gap. The CDR3 DNA reads as TGTGCCAGCAGTGACAGGCGGGACTATGGCTACACCTTC. It translates to CASSDRRDYGYTF.

This chain uses TRBV14 with TRBJ1-2, with unresolved D. CDR1 is SGHDN and CDR2 is FVKESK in the germline V gene. Trimming left V 5 bases short and J 7 bases short, with 14 bases between. The CDR3 is 13 residues long. The CDR3, as DNA: TGTGCCAGCAGCATCCTAGCGGGGTCTGGCTACACCTTC. Amino acids: CASSILAGSGYTF.

The chain employs TRBV5-6 and TRBJ2-1; 9 positions match TRBD1. Germline V CDR1 and CDR2: SGHDT, YYEEEE. The CDR3 is 15 residues long. The V segment lost 5 bases and the J segment 1 base; nucleotides outside the gene matches: 4. CDR3 sequence reads: CASSSGQGSYNEQFF. DNA for the CDR3: TGTGCCAGCAGTTCGGGACAGGGTTCCTACAATGAGCAGTTCTTC.

The V gene is TRBV6-5, the J gene TRBJ2-1, with a possible D match to TRBD2 (7 bases). The CDR3 covers 16 residues. V shed 0 bases and J shed 2 bases, with 11 bases lying between them. Germline lookup yields CDR1 MNHEY and CDR2 SVGAGI. CDR3 sequence: CASSYSGGGAYNEQFF. As DNA, the CDR3 is TGTGCCAGCAGTTACTCGGGCGGGGGCGCCTACAATGAGCAGTTCTTC.

The chain employs TRBV27 and TRBJ1-6, with unresolved D. The ends were cut back, 0 bases at V and 4 bases at J, with 4 bases in the middle. Looked up from germline, CDR1 is MNHEY and CDR2 is SMNVEV (reference sequence). The CDR3 has 14 residues. CDR3 DNA: TGTGCCAGCAGTTTATCTGGGTATAATTCACCCCTCCACTTT. Protein: CASSLSGYNSPLHF.

The genes are TRBV7-9 and TRBJ1-5; D ambiguous. Deletions cut 0 bases from V and 7 bases from J, with 13 bases between. The CDR3 runs 15 residues. CDR1 is SEHNR, CDR2 FQNEAQ, per germline (reference sequence). The CDR3 DNA sequence: TGTGCCAGCAGCTTAGCAGGGCCGTCTTGGCAGCCCCAGCATTTT. This codes for CASSLAGPSWQPQHF.

This clone was picked up a small number of times. The chain has TRBV13 and TRBJ1-2; D is unresolved. Trimming took off 1 base at V and 8 bases at J, with 14 bases between the two ends. CDR1 and CDR2 (germline): PRHDT, FYEKMQ (reference sequence). CDR3 length: 14 residues. The CDR3 region has the DNA TGTGCCAGCAGCTTAGTATCGGGGAAGGGAGGCTACACCTTC. Protein product: CASSLVSGKGGYTF.

Comments on this clone: The sample has other DNA sequences that encode this CDR3 too. The rearrangement links TRBV5-1 to TRBJ2-7, with a weak D call TRBD1 (6 bases). Germline CDR1 is SGHRS and CDR2 is YFSETQ. The CDR3 has 13 residues. V was shortened by 3 bases and J by 1 base, with 8 bases between the two germline ends. DNA for the CDR3: TGCGCCAGCAGCTCAGGACAGTCCTACGAGCAGTACTTC. Its protein is CASSSGQSYEQYF.

The V call is TRBV10-2, the J call TRBJ2-6; TRBD2 might be the D (5 bases). CDR1 and CDR2 from the germline V gene are WSHSY and SAAADI. Trimming took off 8 bases at V and 8 bases at J, with 13 bases between the two ends. CDR3 length: 13 residues. The CDR3 sequence: CASGGVDTNVLTF. The CDR3, as DNA: TGCGCCAGCGGAGGTGTAGATACCAACGTCCTGACTTTC.

The CDR3 is CASSTAFLKWTEAFF. In DNA form, the CDR3 reads TGTGCCAGCAGTACGGCGTTTTTGAAGTGGACTGAAGCTTTCTTT. The rearrangement uses TRBV6-5 and TRBJ1-1, with unresolved D. V was shortened by 5 bases and J by 5 bases, with 18 bases between the two germline ends. This CDR3 is 15 amino acids long. Germline V CDR1 and CDR2: MNHEY, SVGAGI.

This clone was counted once. The rearrangement uses TRBV4-1 and TRBJ1-1; D gene uncertain. Germline values: CDR1 MGHRA, CDR2 YSYEKL. Trimming took off 1 base at V and 4 bases at J, with 4 bases between the two ends. The CDR3 sequence is 12 residues long. The CDR3 region has the DNA TGCGCCAGCAGCCAAGGGGTCACTGAAGCTTTCTTT. Encoded protein: CASSQGVTEAFF.

This clone was detected a few times. V is TRBV27 and J is TRBJ2-6; the match to TRBD1 covers 8 bases. The V gene's germline CDR1 is MNHEY and CDR2 SMNVEV (reference sequence). V shed 4 bases, J shed 1 base, and the junction held 6 bases outside the gene matches. The CDR3 extends over 17 amino acids. The CDR3 region is CASSSSRGLSGANVLTF. The DNA for the CDR3 is TGTGCCAGCAGTTCTTCCAGGGGGCTTTCTGGGGCCAACGTCCTGACTTTC.

The rearrangement links TRBV2 to TRBJ1-5; D is unclear. The germline V gene encodes CDR1 SNHLY and CDR2 FYNNEI. Trimming left V 10 bases short and J 4 bases short, with 11 bases between. The length of the CDR3 is 12 residues. The CDR3 coding sequence is TGTGCCACCTCCCGGGAAAATCAGCCCCAGCATTTT. Translation gives CATSRENQPQHF. Drawing the rest from reference TRBV2 and TRBJ1-5, the complete variable domain is EPEVTQTPSHQVTQMGQEVILRCVPISNHLYFYWYRQILGQKVEFLVSFYNNEISEKSEIFDDQFSVERPDGSNFTLKIRSTKLEDSAMYFCATSRENQPQHFGDGTRLSIL.

This clone has more than one count but fewer than ten. The chain employs TRBV2 and TRBJ2-7; D gene uncertain. Germline CDR1 reads SNHLY; CDR2 reads FYNNEI. This CDR3 is 14 amino acids long. Trimming pared 2 bases from V and 7 bases from J, leaving 15 bases between. CDR3 sequence reads: CASSESLTWWEQYF. CDR3 bases: TGTGCCAGCAGTGAAAGTCTTACTTGGTGGGAGCAGTACTTC. Full variable domain (remainder filled in from reference TRBV2 and TRBJ2-7): EPEVTQTPSHQVTQMGQEVILRCVPISNHLYFYWYRQILGQKVEFLVSFYNNEISEKSEIFDDQFSVERPDGSNFTLKIRSTKLEDSAMYFCASSESLTWWEQYFGPGTRLTVT.

This chain uses TRBV25-1 with TRBJ2-5; D gene uncertain. The CDR3 spans 15 residues. Germline V lookup: CDR1 MGHDK, CDR2 SYGVNS. V was cut by 1 base and J by 1 base, with 10 bases left in between. CDR3 protein: CASSEWRLSQETQYF. The CDR3 region has the DNA TGTGCCAGCAGTGAATGGCGGTTGAGCCAAGAGACCCAGTACTTC.